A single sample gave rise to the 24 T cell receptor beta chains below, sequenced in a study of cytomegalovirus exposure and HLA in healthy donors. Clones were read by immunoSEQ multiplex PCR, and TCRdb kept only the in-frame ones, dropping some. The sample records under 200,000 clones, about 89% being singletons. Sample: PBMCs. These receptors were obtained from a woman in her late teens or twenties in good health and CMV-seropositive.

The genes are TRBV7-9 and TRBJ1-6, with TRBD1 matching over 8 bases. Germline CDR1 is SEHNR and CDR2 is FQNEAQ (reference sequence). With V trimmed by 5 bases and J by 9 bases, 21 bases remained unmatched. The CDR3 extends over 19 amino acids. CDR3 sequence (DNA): TGTGCCAGCAGCCCCGGCCCCCAGGGGGCGTCTCCCCGTATTTCACCCCTCCACTTT. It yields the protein CASSPGPQGASPRISPLHF.

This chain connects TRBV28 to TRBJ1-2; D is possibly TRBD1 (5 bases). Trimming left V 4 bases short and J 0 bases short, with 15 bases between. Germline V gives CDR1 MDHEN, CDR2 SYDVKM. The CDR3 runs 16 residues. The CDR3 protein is CASSSPDGGANYGYTF. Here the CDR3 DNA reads TGTGCCAGCAGTTCGCCCGATGGGGGGGCTAACTATGGCTACACCTTC.

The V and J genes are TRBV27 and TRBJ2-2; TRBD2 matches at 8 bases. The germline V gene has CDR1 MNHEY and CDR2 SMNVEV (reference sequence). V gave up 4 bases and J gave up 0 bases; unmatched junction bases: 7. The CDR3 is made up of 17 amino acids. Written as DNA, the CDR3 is TGTGCCAGCAGTTGGGCTTTACTAGCGGCGAACACCGGGGAGCTGTTTTTT. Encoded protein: CASSWALLAANTGELFF.

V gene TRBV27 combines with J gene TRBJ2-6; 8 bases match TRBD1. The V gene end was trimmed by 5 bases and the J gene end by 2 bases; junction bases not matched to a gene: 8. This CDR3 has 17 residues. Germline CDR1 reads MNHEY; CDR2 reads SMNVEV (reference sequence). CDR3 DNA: TGTGCCAGCAGTCCCTCCCAGGGGGCGGCTGGGGCCAACGTCCTGACTTTC. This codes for CASSPSQGAAGANVLTF.

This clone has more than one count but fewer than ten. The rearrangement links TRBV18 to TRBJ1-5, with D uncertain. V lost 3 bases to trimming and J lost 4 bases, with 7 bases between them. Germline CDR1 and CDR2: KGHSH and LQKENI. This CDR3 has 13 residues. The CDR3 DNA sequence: TGTGCCAGCTCACCCGACATGAATCAGCCCCAGCATTTT. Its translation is CASSPDMNQPQHF.

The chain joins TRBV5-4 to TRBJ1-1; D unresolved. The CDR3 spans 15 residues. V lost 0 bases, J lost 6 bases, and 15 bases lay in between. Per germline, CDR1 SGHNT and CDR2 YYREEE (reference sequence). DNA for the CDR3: TGTGCCAGCAGCTTGGTGGAGGGCGTAGGCCCTGAAGCTTTCTTT. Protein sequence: CASSLVEGVGPEAFF.

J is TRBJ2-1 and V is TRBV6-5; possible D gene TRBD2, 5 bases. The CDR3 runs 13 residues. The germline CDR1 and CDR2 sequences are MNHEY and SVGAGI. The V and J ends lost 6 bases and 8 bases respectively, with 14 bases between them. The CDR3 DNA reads TGTGCCAGCAGCTCCCGGCTGCGGGATGAGCAGTTCTTC. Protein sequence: CASSSRLRDEQFF.

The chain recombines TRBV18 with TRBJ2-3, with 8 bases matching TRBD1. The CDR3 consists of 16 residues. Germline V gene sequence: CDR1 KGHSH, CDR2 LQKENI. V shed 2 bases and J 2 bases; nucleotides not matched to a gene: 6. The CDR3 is CASSPVPGGPTDTQYF. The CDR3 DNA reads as TGTGCCAGCTCACCAGTGCCAGGGGGCCCCACAGATACGCAGTATTTT.

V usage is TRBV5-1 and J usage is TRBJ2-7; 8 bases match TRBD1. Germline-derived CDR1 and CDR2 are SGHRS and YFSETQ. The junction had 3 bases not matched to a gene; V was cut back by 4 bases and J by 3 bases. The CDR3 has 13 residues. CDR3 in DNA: TGCGCCAGCAGCGGCGACAGGGGCTACGAGCAGTACTTC. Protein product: CASSGDRGYEQYF.

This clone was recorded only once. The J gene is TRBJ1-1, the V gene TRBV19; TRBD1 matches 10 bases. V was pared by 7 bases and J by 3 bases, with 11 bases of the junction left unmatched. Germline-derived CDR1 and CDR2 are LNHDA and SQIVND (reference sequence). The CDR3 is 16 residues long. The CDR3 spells CASIPTPTGGDTEAFF. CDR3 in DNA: TGTGCCAGTATCCCTACTCCGACAGGGGGCGACACTGAAGCTTTCTTT.

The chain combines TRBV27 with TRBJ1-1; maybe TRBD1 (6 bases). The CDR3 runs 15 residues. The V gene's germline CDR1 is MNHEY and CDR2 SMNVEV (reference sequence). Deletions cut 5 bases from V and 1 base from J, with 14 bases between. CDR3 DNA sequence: TGTGCCAGCAGTCCGGCGAGGGGGTCGAACACTGAAGCTTTCTTT. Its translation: CASSPARGSNTEAFF.

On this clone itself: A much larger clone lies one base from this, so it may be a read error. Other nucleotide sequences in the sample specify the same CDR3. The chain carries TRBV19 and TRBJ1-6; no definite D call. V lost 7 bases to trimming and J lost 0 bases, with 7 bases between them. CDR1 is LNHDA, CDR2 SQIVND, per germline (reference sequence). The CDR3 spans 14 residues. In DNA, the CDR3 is TGTGCCAGTACCGAGAGCTCCTATAATTCACCCCTCCACTTT. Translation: CASTESSYNSPLHF.

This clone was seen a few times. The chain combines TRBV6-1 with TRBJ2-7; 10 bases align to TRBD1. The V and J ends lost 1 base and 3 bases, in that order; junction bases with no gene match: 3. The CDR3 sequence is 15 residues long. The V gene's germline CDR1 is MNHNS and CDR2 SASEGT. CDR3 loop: CASSEGQGAFYEQYF. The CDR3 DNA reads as TGTGCCAGCAGTGAAGGACAGGGGGCCTTCTACGAGCAGTACTTC.

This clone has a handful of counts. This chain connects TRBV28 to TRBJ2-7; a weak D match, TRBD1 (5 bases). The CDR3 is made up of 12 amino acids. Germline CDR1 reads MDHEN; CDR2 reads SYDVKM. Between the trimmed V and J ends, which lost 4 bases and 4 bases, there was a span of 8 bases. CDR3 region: CASSSWTYEQYF. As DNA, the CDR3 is TGTGCCAGCAGTTCGTGGACATACGAGCAGTACTTC.

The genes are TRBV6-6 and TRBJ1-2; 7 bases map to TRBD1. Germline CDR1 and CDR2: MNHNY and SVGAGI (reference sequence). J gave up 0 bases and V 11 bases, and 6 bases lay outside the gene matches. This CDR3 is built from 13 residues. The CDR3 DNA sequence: TGTGCCGCCAGAGACAGGGCTAACTATGGCTACACCTTC. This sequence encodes CAARDRANYGYTF.

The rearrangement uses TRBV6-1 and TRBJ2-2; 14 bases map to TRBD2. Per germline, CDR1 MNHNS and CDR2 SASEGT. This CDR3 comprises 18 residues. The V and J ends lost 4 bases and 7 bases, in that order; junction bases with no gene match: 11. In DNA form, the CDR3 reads TGTGCCAGCAGTGCCATCGGGACTAGCGGGAGTGCCGGCGGGGAGCTGTTTTTT. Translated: CASSAIGTSGSAGGELFF.

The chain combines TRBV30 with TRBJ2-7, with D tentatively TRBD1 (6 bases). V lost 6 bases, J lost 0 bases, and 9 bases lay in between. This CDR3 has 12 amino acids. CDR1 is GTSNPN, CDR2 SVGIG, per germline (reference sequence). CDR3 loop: CACRQDSYEQYF. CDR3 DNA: TGTGCCTGCCGACAGGACTCCTACGAGCAGTACTTC.

The CDR3: CASRTGAIYEQYF. The CDR3 region has the DNA TGTGCCAGCAGGACAGGAGCTATCTACGAGCAGTACTTC. The chain combines TRBV6-6 with TRBJ2-7; perhaps TRBD1 as D (6 bases). Trimming shortened V by 6 bases and J by 3 bases, and 12 bases separated the two germline ends. CDR1 and CDR2 from the germline V gene are MNHNY and SVGAGI (reference sequence). This CDR3 contains 13 residues.

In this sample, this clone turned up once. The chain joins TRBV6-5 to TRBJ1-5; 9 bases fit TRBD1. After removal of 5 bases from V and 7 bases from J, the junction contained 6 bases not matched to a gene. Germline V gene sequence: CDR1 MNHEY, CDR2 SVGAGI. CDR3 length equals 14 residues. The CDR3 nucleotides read TGTGCCAGCAGTAGGGGACAGGGAAACCAGCCCCAGCATTTT. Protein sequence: CASSRGQGNQPQHF.

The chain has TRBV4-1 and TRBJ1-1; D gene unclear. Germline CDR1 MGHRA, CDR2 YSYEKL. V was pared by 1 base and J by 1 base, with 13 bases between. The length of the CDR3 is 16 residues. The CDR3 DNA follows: TGCGCCAGCAGCCAAGTTTCTGGGCAGACGAACACTGAAGCTTTCTTT. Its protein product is CASSQVSGQTNTEAFF.

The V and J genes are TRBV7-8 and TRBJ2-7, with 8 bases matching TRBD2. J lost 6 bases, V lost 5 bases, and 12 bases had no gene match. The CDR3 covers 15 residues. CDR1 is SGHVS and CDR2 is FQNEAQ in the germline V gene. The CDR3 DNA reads TGTGCCAGCAGCCCCGGGGGGGCAGAGACTACCGAGCAGTACTTC. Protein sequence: CASSPGGAETTEQYF.

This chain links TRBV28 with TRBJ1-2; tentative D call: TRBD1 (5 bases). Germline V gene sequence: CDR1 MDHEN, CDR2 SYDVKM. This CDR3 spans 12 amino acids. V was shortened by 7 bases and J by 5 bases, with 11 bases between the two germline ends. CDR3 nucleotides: TGTGCCAGCACCCCCGGGGGGTATGGCTACACCTTC. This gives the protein CASTPGGYGYTF.

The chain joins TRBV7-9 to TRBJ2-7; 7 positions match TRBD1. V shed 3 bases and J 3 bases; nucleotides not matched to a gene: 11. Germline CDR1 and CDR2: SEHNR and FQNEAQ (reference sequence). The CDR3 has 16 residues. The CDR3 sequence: CASSFQSGQVDYEQYF. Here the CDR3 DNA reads TGTGCCAGCAGCTTTCAGTCCGGACAGGTGGACTACGAGCAGTACTTC.

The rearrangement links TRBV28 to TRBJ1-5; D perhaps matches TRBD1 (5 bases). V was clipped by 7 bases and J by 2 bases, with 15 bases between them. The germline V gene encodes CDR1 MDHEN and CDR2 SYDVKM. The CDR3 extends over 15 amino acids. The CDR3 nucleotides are TGTGCCAGCACCCTTTACGGACAAGGCAATCAGCCCCAGCATTTT. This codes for CASTLYGQGNQPQHF. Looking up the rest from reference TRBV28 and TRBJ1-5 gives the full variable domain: DVKVTQSSRYLVKRTGEKVFLECVQDMDHENMFWYRQDPGLGLRLIYFSYDVKMKEKGDIPEGYSVSREKKERFSLILESASTNQTSMYLCASTLYGQGNQPQHFGDGTRLSIL.